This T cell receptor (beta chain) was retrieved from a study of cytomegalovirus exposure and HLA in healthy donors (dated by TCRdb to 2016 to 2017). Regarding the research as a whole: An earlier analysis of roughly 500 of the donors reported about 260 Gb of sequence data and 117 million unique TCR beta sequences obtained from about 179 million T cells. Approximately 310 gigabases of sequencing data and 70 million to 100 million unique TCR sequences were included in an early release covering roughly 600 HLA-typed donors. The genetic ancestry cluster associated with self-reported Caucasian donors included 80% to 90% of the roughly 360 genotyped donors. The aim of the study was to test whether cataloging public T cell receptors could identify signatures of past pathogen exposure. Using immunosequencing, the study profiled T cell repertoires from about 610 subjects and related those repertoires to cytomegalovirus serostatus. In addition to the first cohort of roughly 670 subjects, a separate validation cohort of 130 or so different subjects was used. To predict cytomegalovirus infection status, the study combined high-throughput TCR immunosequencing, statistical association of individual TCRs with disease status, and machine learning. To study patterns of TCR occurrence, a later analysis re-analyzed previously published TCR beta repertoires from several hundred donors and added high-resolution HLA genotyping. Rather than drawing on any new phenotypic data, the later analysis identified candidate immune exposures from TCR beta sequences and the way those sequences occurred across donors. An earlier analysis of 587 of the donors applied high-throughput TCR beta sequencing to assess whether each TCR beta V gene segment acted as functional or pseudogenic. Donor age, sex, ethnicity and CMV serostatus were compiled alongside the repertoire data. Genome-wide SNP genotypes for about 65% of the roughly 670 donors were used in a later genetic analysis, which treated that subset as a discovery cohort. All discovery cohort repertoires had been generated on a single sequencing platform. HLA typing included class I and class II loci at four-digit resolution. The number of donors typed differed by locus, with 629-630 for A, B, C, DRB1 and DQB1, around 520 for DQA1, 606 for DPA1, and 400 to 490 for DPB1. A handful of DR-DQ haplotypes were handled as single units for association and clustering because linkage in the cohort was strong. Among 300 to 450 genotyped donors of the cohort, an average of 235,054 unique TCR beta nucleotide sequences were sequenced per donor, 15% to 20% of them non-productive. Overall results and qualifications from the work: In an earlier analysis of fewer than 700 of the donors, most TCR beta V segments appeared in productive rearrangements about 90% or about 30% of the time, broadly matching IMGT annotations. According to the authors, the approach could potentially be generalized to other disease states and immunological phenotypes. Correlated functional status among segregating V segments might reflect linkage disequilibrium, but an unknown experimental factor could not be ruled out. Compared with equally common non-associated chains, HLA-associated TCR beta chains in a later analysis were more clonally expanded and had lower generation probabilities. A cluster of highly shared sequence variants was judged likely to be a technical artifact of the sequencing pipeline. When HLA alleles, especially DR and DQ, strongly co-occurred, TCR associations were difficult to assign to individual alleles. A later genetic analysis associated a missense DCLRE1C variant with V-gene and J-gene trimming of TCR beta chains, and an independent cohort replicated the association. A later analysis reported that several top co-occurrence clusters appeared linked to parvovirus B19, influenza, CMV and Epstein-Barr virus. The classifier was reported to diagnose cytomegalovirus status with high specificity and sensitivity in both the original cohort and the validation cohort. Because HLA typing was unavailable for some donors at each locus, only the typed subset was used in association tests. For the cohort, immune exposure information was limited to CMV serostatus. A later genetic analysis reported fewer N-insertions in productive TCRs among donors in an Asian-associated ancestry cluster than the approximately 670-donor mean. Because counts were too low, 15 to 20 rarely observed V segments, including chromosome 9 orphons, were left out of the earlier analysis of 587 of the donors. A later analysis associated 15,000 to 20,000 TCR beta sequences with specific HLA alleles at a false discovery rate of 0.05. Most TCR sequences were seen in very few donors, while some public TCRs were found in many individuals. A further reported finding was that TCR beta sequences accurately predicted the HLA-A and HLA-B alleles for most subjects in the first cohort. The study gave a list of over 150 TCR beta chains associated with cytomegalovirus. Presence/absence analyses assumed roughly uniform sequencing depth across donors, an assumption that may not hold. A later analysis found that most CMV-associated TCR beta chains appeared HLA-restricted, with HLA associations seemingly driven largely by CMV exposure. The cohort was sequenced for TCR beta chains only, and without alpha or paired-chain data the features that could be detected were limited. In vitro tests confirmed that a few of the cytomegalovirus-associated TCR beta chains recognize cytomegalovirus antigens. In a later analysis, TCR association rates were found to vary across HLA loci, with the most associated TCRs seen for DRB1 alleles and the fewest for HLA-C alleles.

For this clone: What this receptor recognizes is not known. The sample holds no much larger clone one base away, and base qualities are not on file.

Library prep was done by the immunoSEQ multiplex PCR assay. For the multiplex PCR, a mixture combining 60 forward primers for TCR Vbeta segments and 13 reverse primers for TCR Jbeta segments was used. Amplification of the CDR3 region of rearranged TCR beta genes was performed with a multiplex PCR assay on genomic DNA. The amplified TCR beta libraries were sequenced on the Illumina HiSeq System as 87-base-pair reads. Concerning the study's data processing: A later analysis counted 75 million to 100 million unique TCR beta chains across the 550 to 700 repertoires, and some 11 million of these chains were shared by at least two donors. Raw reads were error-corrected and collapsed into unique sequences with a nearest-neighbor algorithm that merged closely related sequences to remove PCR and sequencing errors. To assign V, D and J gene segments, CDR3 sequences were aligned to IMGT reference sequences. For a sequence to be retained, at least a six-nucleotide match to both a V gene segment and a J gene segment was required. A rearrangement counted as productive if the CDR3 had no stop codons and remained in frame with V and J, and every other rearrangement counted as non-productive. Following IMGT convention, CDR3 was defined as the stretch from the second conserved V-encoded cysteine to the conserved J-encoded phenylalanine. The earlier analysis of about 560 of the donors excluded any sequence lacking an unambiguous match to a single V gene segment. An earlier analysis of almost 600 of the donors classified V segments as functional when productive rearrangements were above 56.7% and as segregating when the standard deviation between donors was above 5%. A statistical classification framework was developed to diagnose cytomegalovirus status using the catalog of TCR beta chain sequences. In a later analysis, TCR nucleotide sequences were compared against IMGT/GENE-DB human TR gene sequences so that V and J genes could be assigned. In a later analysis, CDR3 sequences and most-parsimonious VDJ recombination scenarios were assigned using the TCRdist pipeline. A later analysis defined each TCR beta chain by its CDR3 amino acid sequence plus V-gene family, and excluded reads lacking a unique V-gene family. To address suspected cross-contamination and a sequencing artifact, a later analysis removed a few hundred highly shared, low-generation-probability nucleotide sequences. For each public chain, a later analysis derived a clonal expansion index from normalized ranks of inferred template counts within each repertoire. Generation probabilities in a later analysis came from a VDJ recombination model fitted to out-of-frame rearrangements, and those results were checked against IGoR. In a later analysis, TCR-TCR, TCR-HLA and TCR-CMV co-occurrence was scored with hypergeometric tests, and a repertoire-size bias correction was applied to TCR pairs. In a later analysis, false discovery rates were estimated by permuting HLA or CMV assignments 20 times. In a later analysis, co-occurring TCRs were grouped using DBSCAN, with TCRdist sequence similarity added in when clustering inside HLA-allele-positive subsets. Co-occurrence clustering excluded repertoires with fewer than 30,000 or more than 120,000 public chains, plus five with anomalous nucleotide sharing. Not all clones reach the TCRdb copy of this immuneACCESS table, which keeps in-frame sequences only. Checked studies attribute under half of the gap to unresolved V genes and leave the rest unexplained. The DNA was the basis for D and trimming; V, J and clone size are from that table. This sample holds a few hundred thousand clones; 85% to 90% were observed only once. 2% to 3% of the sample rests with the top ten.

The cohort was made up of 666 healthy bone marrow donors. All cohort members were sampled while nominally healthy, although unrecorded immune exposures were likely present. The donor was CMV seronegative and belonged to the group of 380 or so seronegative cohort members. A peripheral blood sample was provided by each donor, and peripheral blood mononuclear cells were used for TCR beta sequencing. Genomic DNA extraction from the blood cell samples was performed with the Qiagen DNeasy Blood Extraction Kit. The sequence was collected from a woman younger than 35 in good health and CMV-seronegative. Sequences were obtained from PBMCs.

The sequenced DNA: TGTGCCAGCAGCTTAGGTCCTAGTTACGAGCAGTACTTC. Its protein is CASSLGPSYEQYF. The sequence joins TRBV11-2 to TRBJ2-7, with an unclear D gene assignment. The cysteine opens and the phenylalanine closes a CDR3 of 13 amino acids. The read is trimmed to its CDR3 DNA, 39 bases read in frame from base 1. V drops 1 base and J drops 4 bases, leaving 8 bases in between. CDR1 and CDR2 are drawn from the germline V gene: SGHAT, FQNNGV. Beyond the CDR3, the reference TRBV11-2 and TRBJ2-7 genes provide the residues; the full variable domain reads: EAGVAQSPRYKIIEKRQSVAFWCNPISGHATLYWYQQILGQGPKLLIQFQNNGVVDDSQLPKDRFSAERLKGVDSTLKIQPAKLEDSAVYLCASSLGPSYEQYFGPGTRLTVT.